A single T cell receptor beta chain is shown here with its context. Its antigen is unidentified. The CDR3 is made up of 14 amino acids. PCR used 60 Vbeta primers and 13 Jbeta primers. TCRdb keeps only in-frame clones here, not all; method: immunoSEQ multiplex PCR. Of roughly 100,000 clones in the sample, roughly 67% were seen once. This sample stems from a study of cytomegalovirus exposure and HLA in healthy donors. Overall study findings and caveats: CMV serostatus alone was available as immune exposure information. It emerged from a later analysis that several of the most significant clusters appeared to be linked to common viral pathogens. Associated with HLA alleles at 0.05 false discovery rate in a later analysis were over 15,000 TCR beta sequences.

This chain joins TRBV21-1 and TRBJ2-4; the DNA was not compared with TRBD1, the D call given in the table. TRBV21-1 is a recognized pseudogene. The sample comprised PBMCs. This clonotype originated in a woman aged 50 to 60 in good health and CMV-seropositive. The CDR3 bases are TGTGCCAGCAGCAAATCCAGGACAGCGAGCATTCAGTACTTC. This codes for CASSKSRTASIQYF.